A selection of T cell receptor beta chains follows, all from one sample in a study of shared clonotypes between healthy human individuals. TCRdb's table, derived via immunoSEQ multiplex PCR, lists solely in-frame clones and lacks some. Counted here are hundreds of thousands of clones, roughly 96% occurring once; the ten biggest clones make up about 0.11%. The sequenced sample was naive CD8+ T cells sorted from blood. The source of these receptors is a woman aged 25 to 39 in good health. CDR3s include the opening cysteine and the closing phenylalanine or tryptophan. D genes are given only for firm matches. Size values are once, few and many counts, or a class for expanded clones, and some rows have none.

clone_size j_call d_call v_call cdr3_length cdr3_nt cdr3_aa
NA TRBJ2-1 NA TRBV29-1 16 TGCAGCGTCATAACTGATGGGGGACACTTATACAATGAGCAGTTCTTC CSVITDGGHLYNEQFF
NA TRBJ2-5 NA TRBV5-6 13 TGTGCCAGCAGCTTTCGTCTTGAGGAGACCCAGTACTTC CASSFRLEETQYF
NA TRBJ2-7 NA TRBV27 14 TGTGCCAGCAGTTTAGAACGGAGATCCTACGAGCAGTACTTC CASSLERRSYEQYF
NA TRBJ1-2 NA TRBV5-4 13 TGTGCCAGCAGCTTGGAGGAGGGGTATGGCTACACCTTC CASSLEEGYGYTF
NA TRBJ2-7 NA TRBV5-1 17 TGCGCCAGCAGCCCACCACTAGTGGGGCAAAAAGCAAGGGAGCAGTACTTC CASSPPLVGQKAREQYF
NA TRBJ2-1 TRBD2 TRBV11-3 17 TGTGCCAGCAGCTTAGAGGCGCTGGCGGGAGGGCCTCGGGAGCAGTTCTTC CASSLEALAGGPREQFF
once TRBJ2-2 TRBD2 TRBV5-1 20 TGCGCCAGCAGCCCCCGGGGGACTAACACCCCCCAATGGGGCACCGGGGAGCTGTTTTTT CASSPRGTNTPQWGTGELFF
NA TRBJ2-7 NA TRBV6-5 14 TGTGCCAGCAGTTACTCCAAGGGATTCTACGAGCAGTACTTC CASSYSKGFYEQYF
NA TRBJ1-1 TRBD1 TRBV10-3 14 TGTGCCATCAGGGACCCGGACAGGGGATTAGGGGCTTTCTTT CAIRDPDRGLGAFF
NA TRBJ2-7 NA TRBV6-6 14 TGTGCCAGCAGTTACTCGCCCTTCTCCTACGAGCAGTACTTC CASSYSPFSYEQYF
NA TRBJ2-7 NA TRBV28 11 TGTGCCAGCAGTTTGGGGGGAAGAGAGTACTTC CASSLGGREYF
NA TRBJ2-7 NA TRBV2 13 TGTGCCAGCAGTAGAGACAGCCCCTACGAGCAGTACTTC CASSRDSPYEQYF
NA TRBJ2-3 TRBD1 TRBV14 16 TGTGCCAGCAGCCAAGGGGGGACAGGAAACACAGATACGCAGTATTTT CASSQGGTGNTDTQYF
NA TRBJ2-2 NA TRBV27 14 TGTGCCAGCAGTTTAGCACCGGGTTCCGGGGAGCTGTTTTTT CASSLAPGSGELFF
NA TRBJ2-5 TRBD2 TRBV5-6 17 TGTGCCAGCAGCAATACCCTGGGACTAGCGAACCAAGAGACCCAGTACTTC CASSNTLGLANQETQYF